This T cell receptor beta chain was sequenced for a study of T cell changes during pregnancy in multiple sclerosis. The V and J ends lost 3 bases and 5 bases respectively, with 10 bases between them. Germline loops: CDR1 MGHDK, CDR2 SYGVNS. The length of the CDR3 is 14 residues. Produced via immunoSEQ multiplex PCR; TCRdb's table is partial and in-frame only. Among under 95,000 clones listed, 94% were seen once. This clone was counted between two and nine times. This receptor was obtained from a female donor in good health, enrolled as a control in a pregnancy study. The source material was peripheral blood, sampled in the second trimester of pregnancy. This rearrangement joins TRBV25-1 to TRBJ1-4; perhaps TRBD1 as D (5 bases). The CDR3 region is CASSDKEGNEKLFF. Written as DNA, the CDR3 is TGTGCCAGCAGTGATAAGGAGGGGAATGAAAAACTGTTTTTT. Drawing the rest from reference TRBV25-1 and TRBJ1-4, the complete variable domain is EADIYQTPRYLVIGTGKKITLECSQTMGHDKMYWYQQDPGMELHLIHYSYGVNSTEKGDLSSESTVSRIRTEHFPLTLESARPSHTSQYLCASSDKEGNEKLFFGSGTQLSVL.